This TCR beta chain was obtained from a study of T cells after yellow fever vaccination. The CDR3 runs to 12 residues. With respect to this clonotype: Antigen specificity is unknown.

In TCRdb, the 5' RACE reads were re-called with MiXCR into one record per CDR3 protein. Of a few hundred thousand distinct CDR3 sequences listed, around 6.8% are singletons. Study-wide findings and caveats: CD4 and CD8 compartments shared a small share of clonotypes, likely from convergent recombination.

The rearrangement uses TRBV1 and TRBJ2-5. TRBV1 is a documented pseudogene. The source is a man aged 18 to 30 who received the YFV17D yellow fever vaccine. Here the sequenced sample was PBMCs, taken about 49 days after the first yellow fever vaccination. CDR3 coding DNA: TGCACCAGCAGCCAAGGGGAAGAGACCCAGTACTTC. This translates into CTSSQGEETQYF.